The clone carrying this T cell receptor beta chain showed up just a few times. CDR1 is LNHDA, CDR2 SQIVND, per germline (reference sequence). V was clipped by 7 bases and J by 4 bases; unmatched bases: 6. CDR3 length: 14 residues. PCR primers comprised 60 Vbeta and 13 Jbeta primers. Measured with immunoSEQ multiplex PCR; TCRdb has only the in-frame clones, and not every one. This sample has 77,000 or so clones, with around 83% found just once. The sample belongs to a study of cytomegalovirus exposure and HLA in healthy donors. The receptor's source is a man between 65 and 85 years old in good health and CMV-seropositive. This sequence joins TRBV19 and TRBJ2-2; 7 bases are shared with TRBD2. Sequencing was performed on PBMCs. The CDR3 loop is CASKRREGTGELFF. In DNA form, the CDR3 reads TGTGCCAGTAAAAGGAGGGAGGGCACCGGGGAGCTGTTTTTT.